A single sample is the source of the 25 T cell receptor beta chains below, sequenced in a study of T cells in Graves' hyperthyroidism and ophthalmopathy. The investigators amplified TCR beta CDR3 regions from RNA transcripts. A first-round RT-PCR of the TCR CDR3 used the HTBI primer set. MiXCR, run by TCRdb on the multiplex PCR reads, gives a single entry per CDR3 protein. The sample shows hundreds of thousands of distinct CDR3 sequences, over 11% of them seen only once. Sequenced sample: blood. These receptors came from a woman between 25 and 40 years old with Graves' hyperthyroidism.

This clonotype was detected many times. This chain connects TRBV20-1 to TRBJ2-2; tentatively, D is TRBD1 (6 bases). The CDR3 length is 14 residues. V lost 1 base to trimming and J lost 8 bases, with 14 bases between them. Per the germline V gene, CDR1 is DFQATT and CDR2 is SNEGSKA (reference sequence). Here the CDR3 reads CSARAQGWVGELFF. The CDR3 DNA is TGCAGTGCTAGAGCACAGGGATGGGTAGGGGAGCTGTTTTTT.

This clonotype was seen a handful of times. The CDR3 nucleotides read TGTGCCAGCTCACCGGGACACCCGGGTCATGACCTCCACTTT. As protein: CASSPGHPGHDLHF. The V call is TRBV18, the J call TRBJ1-6; D is perhaps TRBD1 (6 bases). Germline V lookup: CDR1 KGHSH, CDR2 LQKENI. The CDR3 is 14 residues long. With 3 bases removed from V and 15 bases from J, the gap between germline ends came to 18 bases.

V and J are TRBV28 and TRBJ1-5, with D tentatively TRBD1 (5 bases). The length of the CDR3 is 14 residues. Trimming left V 8 bases short and J 1 base short, with 12 bases between. Germline V gives CDR1 MDHEN, CDR2 SYDVKM. For the CDR3, the DNA is TGTGCCAGCGGGGCTCTTGACAGCAATCAGCCCCAGCATTTT. Translated, it gives CASGALDSNQPQHF.

Points on this clonotype: A read error may be the cause here, since a much bigger clone is one base away. CDR3 nucleotide sequence: TGTGCCAGCACCAGGGACAGCCAACTAGCTAACTATGGCTACATCTTC. Its translation: CASTRDSQLANYGYIF. This sequence joins TRBV6-1 and TRBJ1-2, with 7 bases aligning to TRBD1. There are 16 residues in the CDR3. The germline V gene encodes CDR1 MNHNS and CDR2 SASEGT.

This clonotype was seen a handful of times. The chain has TRBV19 and TRBJ2-2, with D uncertain. CDR3 length: 14 residues. From germline, CDR1 is LNHDA and CDR2 SQIVND (reference sequence). Trimming removed 7 bases at V and 3 bases at J, with 12 bases between. CDR3 in DNA: TGTGCCAGTATCGGAGCGCGTGACACCGGGGAGCTGTTTTTT. This gives the protein CASIGARDTGELFF. Full variable domain (missing parts from reference TRBV19 and TRBJ2-2): DGGITQSPKYLFRKEGQNVTLSCEQNLNHDAMYWYRQDPGQGLRLIYYSQIVNDFQKGDIAEGYSVSREKKESFPLTVTSAQKNPTAFYLCASIGARDTGELFFGEGSRLTVL.

The table lists this clonotype with many counts. This chain uses TRBV2 with TRBJ1-2; 8 nucleotides align to TRBD1. Trimming at V came to 3 bases and at J to 0 bases, leaving 6 bases not matched to a gene. Per germline, CDR1 SNHLY and CDR2 FYNNEI. CDR3 size: 16 residues. The CDR3 DNA sequence: TGTGCCAGCAGTGACGGCCGGACAGGGACTAACTATGGCTACACCTTC. This encodes CASSDGRTGTNYGYTF.

This clonotype showed up many times. V and J are TRBV5-1 and TRBJ2-4; D possibly corresponds to TRBD1 (6 bases). The CDR3 consists of 14 residues. V lost 8 bases and J 2 bases, leaving 14 bases between the germline ends. Germline V lookup: CDR1 SGHRS, CDR2 YFSETQ. In DNA form, the CDR3 reads TGCGCCAGTCAATCTACAGGGCCCAAAAACATTCAGTACTTC. Translating it yields CASQSTGPKNIQYF.

This clonotype occurred many times. The CDR3 loop reads CATNWGGTDTQYF. CDR3 nucleotide sequence: TGTGCCACTAACTGGGGGGGCACAGATACGCAGTATTTT. V is TRBV28 and J is TRBJ2-3; perhaps TRBD2 as D (6 bases). This CDR3 region has 13 residues. Per germline, CDR1 MDHEN and CDR2 SYDVKM. Trimming took 10 bases from V and 1 from J, leaving 12 bases between them.

Concerning this clonotype itself: This could be a read error, since a much larger clone is one nucleotide away. V gene TRBV20-1 combines with J gene TRBJ2-7; 8 nucleotides match TRBD2. The CDR3 has 15 residues. Germline CDR1 and CDR2: DFQATT and SNEGSKA (reference sequence). CDR3 in amino acids: CSASPGTRISSEQYF. In DNA, the CDR3 is TGCAGTGCTAGCCCCGGGACTAGAATCTCCTCCGAGCAGTACTTC.

This clonotype was counted many times. This chain uses TRBV2 with TRBJ2-1; D possibly corresponds to TRBD2 (6 bases). CDR1 is SNHLY, CDR2 FYNNEI, per germline. Trimming removed 5 bases from V and 7 bases from J, with 12 bases in between. This CDR3 contains 13 residues. The CDR3 loop is CASSSNRENEQFF. For the CDR3, the DNA is TGTGCCAGCAGTTCGAATCGGGAGAATGAGCAGTTCTTC. The whole variable domain, filled in from reference TRBV2 and TRBJ2-1, reads EPEVTQTPSHQVTQMGQEVILRCVPISNHLYFYWYRQILGQKVEFLVSFYNNEISEKSEIFDDQFSVERPDGSNFTLKIRSTKLEDSAMYFCASSSNRENEQFFGPGTRLTVL.

Ten or more counts support this clonotype. The chain carries TRBV2 and TRBJ2-1, with 12 bases fitting TRBD2. J lost 7 bases, V lost 9 bases, and 10 bases had no gene match. CDR1 is SNHLY and CDR2 is FYNNEI in the germline V gene. This CDR3 has 15 residues. CDR3 amino acids: CASRALAGGPNEQFF. The CDR3 DNA reads as TGTGCCAGTCGGGCTCTAGCGGGAGGGCCTAATGAGCAGTTCTTC.

This clonotype was picked up many times. This rearrangement joins TRBV27 to TRBJ2-7; TRBD1 is a possible D gene (6 bases). This CDR3 comprises 17 residues. CDR1 is MNHEY, CDR2 SMNVEV, per germline (reference sequence). The V gene lost 10 bases and the J gene lost 2 bases, with 27 bases spanning the gap. The CDR3 loop is CATSTASKTGRTYEQYF. For the CDR3, the DNA is TGTGCCACGTCAACCGCCTCGAAGACAGGTCGAACCTACGAGCAGTACTTC.

The table lists this clonotype with a few counts. The genes are TRBV24-1 and TRBJ2-5; TRBD2 matches at 9 bases. The germline CDR1 and CDR2 sequences are KGHDR and SFDVKD. The CDR3 totals 16 residues. The J segment lost 5 bases and the V segment lost 5 bases, leaving 11 bases of the junction unmatched. CDR3 DNA sequence: TGTGCCACCAGTGTGACCTTGGCTAGCGGGACGGAGACCCAGTACTTC. Protein product: CATSVTLASGTETQYF.

This clonotype was counted ten times or more. This sequence joins TRBV15 and TRBJ1-5, with TRBD1 identical over 12 bases. The CDR3 is made up of 17 amino acids. Losses at the gene ends were 1 base for V and 6 bases for J; bases not matched to a gene: 7. CDR1 and CDR2 (germline): LNHNV, YYDKDF (reference sequence). CDR3 sequence reads: CATSRGGTGGGFQPQHF. The CDR3 DNA sequence: TGTGCCACCAGCAGAGGTGGGACAGGGGGCGGTTTTCAGCCCCAGCATTTT.

This clonotype was picked up a small number of times. The chain has TRBV27 and TRBJ1-2, with a weak D call TRBD1 (6 bases). This CDR3 spans 13 amino acids. V lost 6 bases, J lost 7 bases, and 15 bases lay in between. CDR1 and CDR2 from the germline V gene are MNHEY and SMNVEV (reference sequence). The DNA of the CDR3 is TGTGCCAGCAGGTCGGGGGGCGGAGCTGGCTACACCTTC. Translating it yields CASRSGGGAGYTF.

The chain has TRBV7-8 and TRBJ2-3, with D possibly being TRBD2 (5 bases). This CDR3 is built from 16 residues. The germline CDR1 and CDR2 sequences are SGHVS and FQNEAQ. Trimming took off 4 bases at V and 2 bases at J, with 16 bases between the two ends. In nucleotides, the CDR3 is TGTGCCAGCAGCTGGAGGAAGTTTGGCATCACAGATACGCAGTATTTT. This codes for CASSWRKFGITDTQYF. The entire variable domain, with the rest obtained from reference TRBV7-8 and TRBJ2-3, is as follows: GAGVSQSPRYKVAKRGQDVALRCDPISGHVSLFWYQQALGQGPEFLTYFQNEAQLDKSGLPSDRFFAERPEGSVSTLKIQRTQQEDSAVYLCASSWRKFGITDTQYFGPGTRLTVL.

In this sample, this clonotype turned up a few times. The chain employs TRBV6-5 and TRBJ2-1, with 7 bases aligning to TRBD2. Germline V lookup: CDR1 MNHEY, CDR2 SVGAGI. The CDR3 is made up of 13 amino acids. Trimming removed 2 bases from V and 7 bases from J; junction bases left unmatched: 2. Here the CDR3 reads CASSYLGGNEQFF. The DNA for the CDR3 is TGTGCCAGCAGTTACCTGGGAGGGAATGAGCAGTTCTTC.

This clonotype was counted between two and nine times. The chain joins TRBV20-1 to TRBJ2-2, with unresolved D. Trimming pared 1 base from V and 0 bases from J, leaving 9 bases between. The CDR3 has 15 residues. In germline, CDR1 is DFQATT, CDR2 SNEGSKA (reference sequence). CDR3 in DNA: TGCAGTGCTAGAGGCCGGTATCCGAACACCGGGGAGCTGTTTTTT. It translates to CSARGRYPNTGELFF.

This clonotype was found a few times. This sequence joins TRBV30 and TRBJ1-5, with D unclear. CDR3 length equals 14 residues. V was shortened by 1 base and J by 2 bases, with 9 bases between the two germline ends. Per germline, CDR1 GTSNPN and CDR2 SVGIG (reference sequence). CDR3 sequence: CAWSEIAGNQPQHF. The CDR3 DNA reads as TGTGCCTGGAGTGAGATCGCAGGCAATCAGCCCCAGCATTTT.

This clonotype was observed many times. The chain links TRBV6-2 or TRBV6-3 to TRBJ2-2; 7 bases map to TRBD1. Germline CDR1 is MNHEY and CDR2 is SVGEGT. The V gene end was trimmed by 5 bases and the J gene end by 5 bases; junction bases not matched to a gene: 5. The CDR3 consists of 14 residues. The CDR3 region has the DNA TGTGCCAGCAGTCGACAGGGAAGAACCGGGGAGCTGTTTTTT. Its translation: CASSRQGRTGELFF.

This clonotype was picked up many times. The genes are TRBV15 and TRBJ2-5, with TRBD2 matching 7 bases. Per germline, CDR1 LNHNV and CDR2 YYDKDF (reference sequence). The CDR3 totals 14 residues. V gave up 6 bases and J gave up 5 bases; unmatched junction bases: 9. The CDR3 DNA reads TGTGCCACCAGGCGGACTAATAGCGGGGAGACCCAGTACTTC. It codes for CATRRTNSGETQYF.

The V and J genes are TRBV12-3 or TRBV12-4 and TRBJ2-1; D unresolved. The CDR3 extends over 13 amino acids. V shed 11 bases and J shed 3 bases, with 14 bases lying between them. CDR3 DNA: TGTGCCGTAGCAATAGAGAACTACAATGAGCAGTTCTTC. Protein product: CAVAIENYNEQFF.

There are many counts of this clonotype. The chain joins TRBV2 to TRBJ2-5; 7 nucleotides match TRBD1. From germline, CDR1 is SNHLY and CDR2 FYNNEI. With V trimmed by 1 base and J by 5 bases, 4 bases remained unmatched. The CDR3 has 14 amino acids. CDR3 sequence reads: CASSEVTGYETQYF. In DNA, the CDR3 is TGTGCCAGCAGTGAAGTGACAGGGTATGAGACCCAGTACTTC.

This clonotype was seen at least ten times. The chain joins TRBV20-1 to TRBJ2-6, with D hard to call. Germline V gene sequence: CDR1 DFQATT, CDR2 SNEGSKA (reference sequence). The V end was cut by 4 bases, the J end by 0 bases, with 10 bases between. The CDR3 length is 15 residues. CDR3 residues: CSATDPVSGANVLTF. Written as DNA, the CDR3 is TGCAGTGCTACGGATCCCGTCTCTGGGGCCAACGTCCTGACTTTC.

J is TRBJ2-7 and V is TRBV7-2; maybe TRBD2 (7 bases). The V gene's germline CDR1 is SGHTA and CDR2 FQGNSA. The V gene lost 5 bases and the J gene lost 4 bases, with 18 bases spanning the gap. The CDR3 spans 15 residues. DNA for the CDR3: TGTGCCAGCAGCCCTCCTTGGCGGGGGCGATACGAGCAGTACTTC. This translates into CASSPPWRGRYEQYF.